These 4 T cell receptor beta chains originate from one sample sequenced in a study of blood T cell repertoires in COVID-19 (dated by TCRdb to about 2020). Library creation used the immunoSEQ multiplex PCR assay. TCRdb stores this immuneACCESS table with in-frame sequences only. Part of the clones is absent; in the studies checked, under half of the shortfall reflects unresolved V genes, and no reason is known for the rest. Across this sample there are approximately 130,000 clones, with 88% seen only once. The top ten clones comprise roughly 8% of the sample. Sample: peripheral blood. The receptors originated from a man between 45 and 60 years old with acute or convalescent COVID-19.

The genes are TRBV5-4 and TRBJ1-2; D uncertain. Germline lookup yields CDR1 SGHNT and CDR2 YYREEE (reference sequence). V gave up 2 bases and J gave up 3 bases, with 17 bases separating them. This CDR3 spans 16 amino acids. CDR3 region: CASSLTPALTDYGYTF. The CDR3 bases are TGTGCCAGCAGCTTAACTCCGGCCCTAACAGACTATGGCTACACCTTC.

The chain employs TRBV23-1 and TRBJ2-3, with a weak D call TRBD2 (6 bases). TRBV23-1 is noted as an ORF with a role that remains uncertain. Trimming left V 6 bases short and J 3 bases short, with 13 bases between. This CDR3 has 14 amino acids. CDR3 DNA: TGCGCCAGCAGCTCCAGAGCGGGTACAGATACGCAGTATTTT. This codes for CASSSRAGTDTQYF.

J is TRBJ1-4 and V is TRBV5-8; 7 nucleotides align to TRBD1. The CDR3 totals 15 residues. CDR1 is SGHTS and CDR2 is YDEGEE in the germline V gene. V was clipped by 4 bases and J by 6 bases; unmatched bases: 9. The CDR3 DNA is TGTGCCAGCAGCGGAGGGGACAGACTTCATGAAAAACTGTTTTTT. Translating gives CASSGGDRLHEKLFF.

The chain recombines TRBV12-2 with TRBJ2-7; TRBD2, the D gene given by the table, was not confirmed from the DNA. TRBV12-2 is labeled a pseudogene. CDR3 length equals 17 residues. Written as DNA, the CDR3 is TGTGCAAGTCGCTTAGTCGTTCCTAGCGGCTTTGGCTACGAGCAGTACTTC. It specifies CASRLVVPSGFGYEQYF.